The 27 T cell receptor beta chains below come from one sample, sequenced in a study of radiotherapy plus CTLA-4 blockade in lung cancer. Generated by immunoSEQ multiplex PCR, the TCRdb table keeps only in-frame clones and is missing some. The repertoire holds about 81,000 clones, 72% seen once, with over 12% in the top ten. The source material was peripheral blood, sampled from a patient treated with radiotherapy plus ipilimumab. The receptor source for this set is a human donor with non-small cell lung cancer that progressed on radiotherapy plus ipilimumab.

The CDR3 DNA reads TGTGCCAGCAGCCCAATGACAGGGATCCAAGAGACCCAGTACTTC. Protein sequence: CASSPMTGIQETQYF. This chain joins TRBV11-2 and TRBJ2-5; TRBD1 matches at 7 bases. CDR1 and CDR2 from the germline V gene are SGHAT and FQNNGV. This CDR3 spans 15 amino acids. J was trimmed by 1 base and V by 5 bases; bases with no gene match: 7.

The CDR3 nucleotides are TGTGCCAGCAGCGCAGGGACAGGGGTCGGAGAAAAACTGTTTTTT. It specifies CASSAGTGVGEKLFF. The chain carries TRBV9 and TRBJ1-4; 10 positions agree with TRBD1. The CDR3 is 15 amino acids. The V gene's germline CDR1 is SGDLS and CDR2 YYNGEE. With 3 bases clipped from V and 8 bases from J, the junction kept 7 bases outside the gene matches.

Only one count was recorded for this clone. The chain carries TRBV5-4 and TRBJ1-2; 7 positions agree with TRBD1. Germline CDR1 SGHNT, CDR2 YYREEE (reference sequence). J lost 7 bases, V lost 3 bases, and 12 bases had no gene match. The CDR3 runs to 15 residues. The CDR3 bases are TGTGCCAGCAGCTCCAGAGGGGGCGCAGTATTTGGCTACACCTTC. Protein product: CASSSRGGAVFGYTF.

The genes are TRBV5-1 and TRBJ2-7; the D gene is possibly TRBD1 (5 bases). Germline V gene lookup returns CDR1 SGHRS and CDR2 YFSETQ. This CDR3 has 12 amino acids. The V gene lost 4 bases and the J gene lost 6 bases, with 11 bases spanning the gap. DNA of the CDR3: TGCGCCAGCAGCGGGCAGGGTTTCGAGCAGTACTTC. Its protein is CASSGQGFEQYF. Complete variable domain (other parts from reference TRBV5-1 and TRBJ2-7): KAGVTQTPRYLIKTRGQQVTLSCSPISGHRSVSWYQQTPGQGLQFLFEYFSETQRNKGNFPGRFSGRQFSNSRSEMNVSTLELGDSALYLCASSGQGFEQYFGPGTRLTVT.

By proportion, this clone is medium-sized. The CDR3 protein is CASSVNKAKLFF. Here the CDR3 DNA reads TGTGCCAGCAGTGTGAACAAAGCGAAACTGTTTTTT. The gene calls are TRBV2 and TRBJ1-4, with no clear D. CDR3 length equals 12 residues. Germline values: CDR1 SNHLY, CDR2 FYNNEI. With 4 bases removed from V and 11 bases from J, the gap between germline ends came to 11 bases. Supplemented by reference TRBV2 and TRBJ1-4, the full variable domain reads EPEVTQTPSHQVTQMGQEVILRCVPISNHLYFYWYRQILGQKVEFLVSFYNNEISEKSEIFDDQFSVERPDGSNFTLKIRSTKLEDSAMYFCASSVNKAKLFFGSGTQLSVL.

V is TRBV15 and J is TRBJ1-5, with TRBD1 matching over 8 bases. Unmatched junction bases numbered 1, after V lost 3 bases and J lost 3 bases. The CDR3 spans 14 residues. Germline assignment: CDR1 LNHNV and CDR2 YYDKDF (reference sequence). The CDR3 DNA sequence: TGTGCCACCAGCAGCAGGGGGCTCAATCAGCCCCAGCATTTT. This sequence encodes CATSSRGLNQPQHF. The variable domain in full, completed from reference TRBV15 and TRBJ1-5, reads DAMVIQNPRYQVTQFGKPVTLSCSQTLNHNVMYWYQQKSSQAPKLLFHYYDKDFNNEADTPDNFQSRRPNTSFCFLDIRSPGLGDTAMYLCATSSRGLNQPQHFGDGTRLSIL.

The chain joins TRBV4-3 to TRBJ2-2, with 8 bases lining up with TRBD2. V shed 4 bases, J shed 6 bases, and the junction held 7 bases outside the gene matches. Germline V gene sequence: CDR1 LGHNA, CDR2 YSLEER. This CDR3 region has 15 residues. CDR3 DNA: TGCGCCAGCAGCCTCGAGCGGGGGTTCGCCGGGGAGCTGTTTTTT. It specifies CASSLERGFAGELFF.

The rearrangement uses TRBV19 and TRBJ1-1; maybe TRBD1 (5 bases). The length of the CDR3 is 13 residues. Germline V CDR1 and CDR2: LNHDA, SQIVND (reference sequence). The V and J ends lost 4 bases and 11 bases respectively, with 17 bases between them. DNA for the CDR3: TGTGCCAGTAGTACCGATGGAGGGGTCGTCGCTTTCTTT. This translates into CASSTDGGVVAFF. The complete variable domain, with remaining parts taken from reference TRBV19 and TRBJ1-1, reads DGGITQSPKYLFRKEGQNVTLSCEQNLNHDAMYWYRQDPGQGLRLIYYSQIVNDFQKGDIAEGYSVSREKKESFPLTVTSAQKNPTAFYLCASSTDGGVVAFFGQGTRLTVV.

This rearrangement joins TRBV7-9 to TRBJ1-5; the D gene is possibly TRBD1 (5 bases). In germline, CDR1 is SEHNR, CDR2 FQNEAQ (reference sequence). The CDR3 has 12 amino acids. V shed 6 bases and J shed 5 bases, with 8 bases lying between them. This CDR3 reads CASRSGDQPQHF. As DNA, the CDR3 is TGTGCCAGCAGGTCGGGGGATCAGCCCCAGCATTTT.

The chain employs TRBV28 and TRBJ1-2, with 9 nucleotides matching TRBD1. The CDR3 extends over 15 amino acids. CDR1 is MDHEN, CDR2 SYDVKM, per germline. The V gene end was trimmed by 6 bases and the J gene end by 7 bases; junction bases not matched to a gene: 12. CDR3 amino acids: CASSPPTGGEGGYTF. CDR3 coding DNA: TGTGCCAGCAGCCCACCGACAGGGGGAGAGGGTGGCTACACCTTC.

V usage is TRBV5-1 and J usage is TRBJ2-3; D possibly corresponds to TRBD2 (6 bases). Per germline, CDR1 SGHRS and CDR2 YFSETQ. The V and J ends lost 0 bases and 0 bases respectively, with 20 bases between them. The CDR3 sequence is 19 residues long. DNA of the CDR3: TGCGCCAGCAGCTTGGTGGGGATTGGGACTCAATCTAGCACAGATACGCAGTATTTT. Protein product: CASSLVGIGTQSSTDTQYF.

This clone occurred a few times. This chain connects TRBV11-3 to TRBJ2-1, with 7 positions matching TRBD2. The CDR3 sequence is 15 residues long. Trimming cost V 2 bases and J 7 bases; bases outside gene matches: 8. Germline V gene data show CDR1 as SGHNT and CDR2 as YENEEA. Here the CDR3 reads CASSLRGVGGNEQFF. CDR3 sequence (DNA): TGTGCCAGCAGCTTACGGGGGGTGGGTGGAAATGAGCAGTTCTTC.

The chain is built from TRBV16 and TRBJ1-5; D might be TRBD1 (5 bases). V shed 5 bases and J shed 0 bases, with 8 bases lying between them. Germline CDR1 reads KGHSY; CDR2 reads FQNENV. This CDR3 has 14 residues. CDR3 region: CASSGGDSNQPQHF. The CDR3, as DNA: TGTGCCAGCAGCGGGGGGGATAGCAATCAGCCCCAGCATTTT.

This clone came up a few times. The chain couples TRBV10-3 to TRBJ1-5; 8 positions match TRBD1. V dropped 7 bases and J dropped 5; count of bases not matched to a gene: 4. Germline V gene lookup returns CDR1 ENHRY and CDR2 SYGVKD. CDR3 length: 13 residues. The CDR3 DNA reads TGTGCCATCACCGCGGACAGGGATCAGCCCCAGCATTTT. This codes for CAITADRDQPQHF.

DNA of the CDR3: TGCGCCAGCAGCTTGGGCCATGGTGGCCGCGGCTACACCTTC. Protein sequence: CASSLGHGGRGYTF. The V call is TRBV5-1, the J call TRBJ1-2; D gene unclear. This CDR3 has 14 amino acids. Germline CDR1 SGHRS, CDR2 YFSETQ. The V end was cut by 0 bases, the J end by 8 bases, with 14 bases between.

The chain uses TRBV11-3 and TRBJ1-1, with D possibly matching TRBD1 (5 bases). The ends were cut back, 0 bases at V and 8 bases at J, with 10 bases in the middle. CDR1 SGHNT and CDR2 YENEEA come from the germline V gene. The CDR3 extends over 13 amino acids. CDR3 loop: CASSLDGDAEAFF. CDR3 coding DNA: TGTGCCAGCAGCTTAGATGGGGACGCCGAAGCTTTCTTT. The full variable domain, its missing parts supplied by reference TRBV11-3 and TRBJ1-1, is EAGVVQSPRYKIIEKKQPVAFWCNPISGHNTLYWYLQNLGQGPELLIRYENEEAVDDSQLPKDRFSAERLKGVDSTLKIQPAELGDSAVYLCASSLDGDAEAFFGQGTRLTVV.

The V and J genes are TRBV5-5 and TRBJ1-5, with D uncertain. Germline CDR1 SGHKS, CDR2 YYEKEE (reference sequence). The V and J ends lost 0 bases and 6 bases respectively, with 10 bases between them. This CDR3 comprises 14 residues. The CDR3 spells CASSLGGRGQPQHF. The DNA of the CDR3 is TGTGCCAGCAGCTTGGGCGGGAGAGGTCAGCCCCAGCATTTT.

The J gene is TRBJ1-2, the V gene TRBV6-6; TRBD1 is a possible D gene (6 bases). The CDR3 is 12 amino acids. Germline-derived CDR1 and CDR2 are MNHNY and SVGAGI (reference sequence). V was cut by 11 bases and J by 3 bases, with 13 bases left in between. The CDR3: CAVGGRHYGYTF. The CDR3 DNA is TGTGCCGTTGGGGGGCGGCACTATGGCTACACCTTC.

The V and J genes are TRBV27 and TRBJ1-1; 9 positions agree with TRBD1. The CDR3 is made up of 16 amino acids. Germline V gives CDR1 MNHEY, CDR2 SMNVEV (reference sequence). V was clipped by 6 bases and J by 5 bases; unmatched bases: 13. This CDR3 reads CASSPLVGTGITEAFF. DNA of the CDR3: TGTGCCAGCAGCCCCCTCGTCGGGACAGGGATTACTGAAGCTTTCTTT.

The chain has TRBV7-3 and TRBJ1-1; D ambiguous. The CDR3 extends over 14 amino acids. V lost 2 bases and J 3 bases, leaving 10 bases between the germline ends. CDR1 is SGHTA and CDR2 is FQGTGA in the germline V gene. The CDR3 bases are TGTGCCAGCAGCTTAGGAGGGTTGGACACTGAAGCTTTCTTT. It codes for CASSLGGLDTEAFF.

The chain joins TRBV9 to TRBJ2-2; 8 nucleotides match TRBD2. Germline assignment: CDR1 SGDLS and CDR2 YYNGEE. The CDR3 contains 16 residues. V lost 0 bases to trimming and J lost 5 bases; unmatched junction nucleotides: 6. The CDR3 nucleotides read TGTGCCAGCAGCGTAGGAGCGGGAGTAGGTACCGGGGAGCTGTTTTTT. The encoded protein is CASSVGAGVGTGELFF.

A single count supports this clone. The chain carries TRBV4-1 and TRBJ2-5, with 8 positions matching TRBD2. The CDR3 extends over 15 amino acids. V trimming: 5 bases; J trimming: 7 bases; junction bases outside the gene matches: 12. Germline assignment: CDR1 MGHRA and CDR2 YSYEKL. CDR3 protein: CASSSGLAAAATQYF. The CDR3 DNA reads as TGCGCCAGCAGCTCCGGACTAGCAGCGGCCGCGACCCAGTACTTC.

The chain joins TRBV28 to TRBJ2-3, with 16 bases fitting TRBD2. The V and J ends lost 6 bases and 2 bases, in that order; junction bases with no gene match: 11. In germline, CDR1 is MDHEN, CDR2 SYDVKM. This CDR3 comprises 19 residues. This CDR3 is CASSQGLAGGPRVTDTQYF. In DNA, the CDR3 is TGTGCCAGCAGCCAGGGACTAGCGGGGGGGCCTCGGGTCACAGATACGCAGTATTTT.

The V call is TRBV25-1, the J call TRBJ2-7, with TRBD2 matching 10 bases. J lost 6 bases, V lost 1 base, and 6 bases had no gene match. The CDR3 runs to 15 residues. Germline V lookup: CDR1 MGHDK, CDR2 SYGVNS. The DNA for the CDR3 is TGTGCCAGCAGTGAATTCGTAGCGGGAGGTCCCGAGCAGTACTTC. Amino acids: CASSEFVAGGPEQYF.

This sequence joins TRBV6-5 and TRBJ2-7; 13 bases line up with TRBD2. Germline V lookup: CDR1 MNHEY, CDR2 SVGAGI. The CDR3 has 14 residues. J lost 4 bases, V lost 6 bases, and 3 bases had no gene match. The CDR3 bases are TGTGCCAGCAGGGGGACTAGCGGGATTTACGAGCAGTACTTC. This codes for CASRGTSGIYEQYF.

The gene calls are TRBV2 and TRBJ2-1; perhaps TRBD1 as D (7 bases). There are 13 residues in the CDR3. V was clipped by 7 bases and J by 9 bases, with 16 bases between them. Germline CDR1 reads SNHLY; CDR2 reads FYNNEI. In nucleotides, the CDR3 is TGTGCCAGCATTCAGGGGGGATGGAGTGAGCAGTTCTTC. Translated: CASIQGGWSEQFF.

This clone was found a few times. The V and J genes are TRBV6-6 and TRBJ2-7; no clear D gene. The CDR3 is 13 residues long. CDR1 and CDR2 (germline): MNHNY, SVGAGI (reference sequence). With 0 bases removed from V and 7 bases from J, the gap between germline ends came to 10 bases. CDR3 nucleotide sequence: TGTGCCAGCAGTTACTCGAACACGAGGGAGCAGTACTTC. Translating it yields CASSYSNTREQYF.